This TCR beta chain comes out of a study of blood T cell repertoires in COVID-19. Study at large: In each case, the material was cDNA or gDNA derived from T cells, B-cell-depleted T cells, or PBMCs.

The CDR3 covers 17 residues. The J segment lost 0 bases and the V segment lost 5 bases, leaving 10 bases of the junction unmatched. Germline values: CDR1 MNHEY, CDR2 SMNVEV (reference sequence). Per the original data handling: By means of reference gene primer amplification, nucleated cell counts were estimated. Sequencing used immunoSEQ multiplex PCR; TCRdb keeps in-frame clones, though not all of them. The DNA gave D and trimming, while V, J and clone size come from that table. The table records 120,000 or so clones, about 81% of them present only once. The clonotype was recovered from a man aged 25 to 40 with COVID-19, enrolled during active disease. The source material was peripheral blood. This chain connects TRBV27 to TRBJ1-2; 9 bases match TRBD1. The CDR3 nucleotides read TGTGCCAGCAGTCCCTACAGGGGACAGGGAGCTAACTATGGCTACACCTTC. This encodes CASSPYRGQGANYGYTF.